The next 27 T cell receptor beta chains were all read from a single sample in a study of shared clonotypes between healthy human individuals. TCRdb keeps only in-frame clones here, not all; method: immunoSEQ multiplex PCR. Of a few hundred thousand clones in the sample, around 78% were seen once. The material sequenced was PBMCs. The receptor source for this set is a woman in her thirties or forties in good health. Some clones in this sample may be carry-over from other donors' samples.

This chain uses TRBV7-9 with TRBJ2-7; either TRBD1 or TRBD2 may fit D (5 bases each). The CDR3 loop spans 12 amino acids. Between the trimmed V and J ends, which lost 5 bases and 2 bases, there was a span of 7 bases. Germline lookup yields CDR1 SEHNR and CDR2 FQNEAQ (reference sequence). The CDR3 spells CASSGGAYEQYF. DNA for the CDR3: TGTGCCAGCAGCGGGGGAGCCTACGAGCAGTACTTC.

This clone was seen ten or more times. The chain is built from TRBV7-2 and TRBJ2-1, with 12 positions matching TRBD2. V dropped 1 base and J dropped 9; count of bases not matched to a gene: 4. CDR3 length: 15 residues. The germline V gene has CDR1 SGHTA and CDR2 FQGNSA. The CDR3 loop reads CASSLVSSGRGEQFF. CDR3 sequence (DNA): TGTGCCAGCAGCTTAGTTTCTAGCGGGAGGGGTGAGCAGTTCTTC.

The chain has TRBV5-4 and TRBJ2-3; TRBD2 agrees at 13 bases. CDR1 is SGHNT and CDR2 is YYREEE in the germline V gene (reference sequence). CDR3 length equals 16 residues. J lost 2 bases, V lost 4 bases, and 4 bases had no gene match. The CDR3 reads CASSRLAGGNTDTQYF. The CDR3 DNA is TGTGCCAGCAGCCGACTAGCGGGAGGTAACACAGATACGCAGTATTTT. The complete variable domain, with remaining parts taken from reference TRBV5-4 and TRBJ2-3, reads ETGVTQSPTHLIKTRGQQVTLRCSSQSGHNTVSWYQQALGQGPQFIFQYYREEENGRGNFPPRFSGLQFPNYSSELNVNALELDDSALYLCASSRLAGGNTDTQYFGPGTRLTVL.

The J gene is TRBJ2-7, the V gene TRBV28, with 9 nucleotides matching TRBD2. The CDR3 consists of 16 residues. The junction had 7 bases not matched to a gene; V was cut back by 4 bases and J by 0 bases. The germline V gene has CDR1 MDHEN and CDR2 SYDVKM. CDR3 amino acids: CASSSVAGDLSYEQYF. The CDR3 DNA reads as TGTGCCAGCAGTTCCGTAGCGGGAGACCTCTCCTACGAGCAGTACTTC.

The genes are TRBV15 and TRBJ2-1; D may be TRBD2 (6 bases). CDR1 and CDR2 from the germline V gene are LNHNV and YYDKDF (reference sequence). Trimming stripped 2 bases from V and 12 bases from J, with 11 bases between. The CDR3 covers 12 residues. CDR3 bases: TGTGCCACCAGCAGAACTAGCCCACCGCAGTTCTTC. It specifies CATSRTSPPQFF.

In its sample, this clone was seen many times. One end of the junction does not line up with germline, which may come from a read error. This chain joins TRBV20-1 and TRBJ2-7; possible D gene TRBD2, 6 bases. The length of the CDR3 is 11 residues. Per the germline V gene, CDR1 is DFQATT and CDR2 is SNEGSKA (reference sequence). The CDR3 region is CSARWDSRAVF. The CDR3 DNA sequence: TGCAGTGCTAGATGGGACTCAAGGGCGGTCTTC.

To note about this clone: The likely explanation is a read error, given a far larger clone one base away. The sample contains more than one DNA sequence encoding this CDR3. This chain links TRBV30 with TRBJ2-3; D uncertain. V was clipped by 2 bases and J by 1 base, with 4 bases between them. This CDR3 contains 12 residues. Germline CDR1 reads GTSNPN; CDR2 reads SVGIG (reference sequence). CDR3 protein: CAWSTGTDTQYF. CDR3 DNA sequence: TGTGCCTGGAGTACGGGCACAGATACGCAGTATTTT. Full variable domain (missing parts from reference TRBV30 and TRBJ2-3): SQTIHQWPATLVQPVGSPLSLECTVEGTSNPNLYWYRQAAGRGLQLLFYSVGIGQISSEVPQNLSASRPQDRQFILSSKKLLLSDSGFYLCAWSTGTDTQYFGPGTRLTVL.

This chain joins TRBV28 and TRBJ1-5; D uncertain. CDR3 length: 15 amino acids. Per the germline V gene, CDR1 is MDHEN and CDR2 is SYDVKM. V was clipped by 3 bases and J by 0 bases, with 9 bases between them. The CDR3 here is CASSFVYTSNQPQHF. The CDR3, as DNA: TGTGCCAGCAGTTTCGTGTACACTAGCAATCAGCCCCAGCATTTT.

The chain recombines TRBV7-2 with TRBJ1-4; 10 bases agree with TRBD1. The V and J ends lost 5 bases and 7 bases, in that order; junction bases with no gene match: 16. The CDR3 loop spans 18 amino acids. The germline V gene encodes CDR1 SGHTA and CDR2 FQGNSA. CDR3 nucleotides: TGTGCCAGCAGCCCCATGGGGGGGGCTAGGGACAGGGGTGAAAAACTGTTTTTT. Protein product: CASSPMGGARDRGEKLFF.

The V call is TRBV10-3, the J call TRBJ1-2; D gene unclear. CDR1 is ENHRY and CDR2 is SYGVKD in the germline V gene. The CDR3 length is 14 residues. V was clipped by 0 bases and J by 1 base, with 6 bases between them. The CDR3 coding sequence is TGTGCCATCAGTGAGTCGACGGGTAACTATGGCTACACCTTC. Its protein product is CAISESTGNYGYTF.

At least ten counts were recorded for this clone. V gene TRBV28 combines with J gene TRBJ1-4; 8 bases map to TRBD1. Germline loops: CDR1 MDHEN, CDR2 SYDVKM. V trimming: 6 bases; J trimming: 8 bases; junction bases outside the gene matches: 8. The CDR3 has 14 amino acids. For the CDR3, the DNA is TGTGCCAGCAGAGCGCAGGGGGCCGGAGAAAAACTGTTTTTT. Amino acid sequence: CASRAQGAGEKLFF.

This chain joins TRBV5-1 and TRBJ1-4; D not certain. CDR3 length: 15 residues. Germline values: CDR1 SGHRS, CDR2 YFSETQ. The V end was cut by 1 base, the J end by 4 bases, with 11 bases between. CDR3 in amino acids: CASSLLFSRNEKLFF. Written as DNA, the CDR3 is TGCGCCAGCAGCTTGTTGTTTTCGCGTAATGAAAAACTGTTTTTT.

Points on this clone: A much larger clone sits a single nucleotide away, making a read error possible. The V gene is TRBV30, the J gene TRBJ2-3, with TRBD2 matching over 12 bases. CDR1 and CDR2 from the germline V gene are GTSNPN and SVGIG (reference sequence). The CDR3 loop spans 14 amino acids. The CDR3 here is CAWTSGRASDMQYF. The CDR3, as DNA: TGTGCCTGGACTAGCGGGAGGGCCTCGGATATGCAGTATTTT.

This clone came up once. The V call is TRBV30, the J call TRBJ2-6; the match to TRBD1 covers 7 bases. The CDR3 has 16 residues. The germline CDR1 and CDR2 sequences are GTSNPN and SVGIG (reference sequence). Germline trimming cut 7 bases from V and 0 bases from J; bases unmatched to any gene: 9. In DNA, the CDR3 is TGTGCCTTCCAGAGACAGGGAAGCTCTGGGGCCAACGTCCTGACTTTC. Its protein is CAFQRQGSSGANVLTF.

This chain connects TRBV4-3 to TRBJ2-3; D may be TRBD2 (5 bases). CDR3 length: 15 residues. Germline V gene lookup returns CDR1 LGHNA and CDR2 YSLEER. Trimming took off 4 bases at V and 1 base at J, with 12 bases between the two ends. CDR3 loop: CASSRRNSGTDTQYF. CDR3 in DNA: TGCGCCAGCAGCCGGCGCAATAGCGGCACAGATACGCAGTATTTT.

The chain joins TRBV18 to TRBJ2-5; 8 bases align to TRBD1. This CDR3 has 17 amino acids. Germline V gives CDR1 KGHSH, CDR2 LQKENI. Losses at the gene ends were 4 bases for V and 5 bases for J; bases not matched to a gene: 15. CDR3 nucleotides: TGTGCCAGCTCACGATATTCAGCAGGGGGCTTAGAGGAGACCCAGTACTTC. Protein: CASSRYSAGGLEETQYF. The full variable domain, in which reference TRBV18 and TRBJ2-5 provide the parts outside the CDR3, is NAGVMQNPRHLVRRRGQEARLRCSPMKGHSHVYWYRQLPEEGLKFMVYLQKENIIDESGMPKERFSAEFPKEGPSILRIQQVVRGDSAAYFCASSRYSAGGLEETQYFGPGTRLLVL.

Comment on this clone: The same CDR3 also results from other DNA sequences found in this sample. The V call is TRBV9, the J call TRBJ1-4; possible D gene TRBD1, 5 bases. Trimming took off 0 bases at V and 8 bases at J, with 8 bases between the two ends. This CDR3 is built from 13 residues. Germline loops: CDR1 SGDLS, CDR2 YYNGEE. The CDR3 loop is CASSVVSGEKLFF. The CDR3, as DNA: TGTGCCAGCAGCGTAGTCTCAGGGGAAAAACTGTTTTTT.

The CDR3 bases are TGTGCCAGTAGTATCGGCGTAATCTCTGGAAACACCATATATTTT. Translated, it gives CASSIGVISGNTIYF. This chain uses TRBV19 with TRBJ1-3; D unclear. Trimming cost V 3 bases and J 0 bases, with 9 bases left between them. The CDR3 extends over 15 amino acids. Germline-derived CDR1 and CDR2 are LNHDA and SQIVND (reference sequence).

The V call is TRBV5-1, the J call TRBJ2-7, with D possibly being TRBD1 (7 bases). CDR3 length: 15 amino acids. Looked up from germline, CDR1 is SGHRS and CDR2 is YFSETQ. Trimming took off 4 bases at V and 5 bases at J, with 19 bases between the two ends. Written as DNA, the CDR3 is TGCGCCAGCAGCCCCGTTCGACAGGGAGGCGACGAGCAGTACTTC. Protein sequence: CASSPVRQGGDEQYF. The full variable domain, its missing parts supplied by reference TRBV5-1 and TRBJ2-7, is KAGVTQTPRYLIKTRGQQVTLSCSPISGHRSVSWYQQTPGQGLQFLFEYFSETQRNKGNFPGRFSGRQFSNSRSEMNVSTLELGDSALYLCASSPVRQGGDEQYFGPGTRLTVT.

This clone has a single count. The chain recombines TRBV4-3 with TRBJ2-3; D possibly corresponds to TRBD1 (5 bases). The V end was cut by 0 bases, the J end by 1 base, with 8 bases between. Germline CDR1 and CDR2: LGHNA and YSLEER. There are 15 residues in the CDR3. CDR3 in DNA: TGCGCCAGCAGCCAAGACAGGGTCCGCACAGATACGCAGTATTTT. Translating gives CASSQDRVRTDTQYF.

This clone has only a few counts. The rearrangement uses TRBV19 and TRBJ2-4; 12 bases match TRBD2. After removal of 6 bases from V and 0 bases from J, the junction contained 3 bases not matched to a gene. Per germline, CDR1 LNHDA and CDR2 SQIVND (reference sequence). This CDR3 is built from 16 residues. The chain's CDR3 is CASSMTSGRAKNIQYF. The CDR3, as DNA: TGTGCCAGTAGCATGACTAGCGGGAGAGCCAAAAACATTCAGTACTTC.

The chain joins TRBV7-9 to TRBJ1-2, with 9 bases matching TRBD1. Germline assignment: CDR1 SEHNR and CDR2 FQNEAQ (reference sequence). This CDR3 is built from 13 residues. V was clipped by 4 bases and J by 7 bases; unmatched bases: 4. The CDR3 bases are TGTGCCAGCAGCTGGGGACAGGGAGGTGGCTACACCTTC. It codes for CASSWGQGGGYTF.

V is TRBV7-3 and J is TRBJ2-3; D is undetermined. The CDR3 is 16 amino acids. Germline V gives CDR1 SGHTA, CDR2 FQGTGA. V was pared by 4 bases and J by 0 bases, with 14 bases between. The CDR3 DNA reads as TGTGCCAGCAGCTCTAACCCCGGGCTTAGCACAGATACGCAGTATTTT. This gives the protein CASSSNPGLSTDTQYF.

The V call is TRBV7-3, the J call TRBJ2-1, with 11 bases that match TRBD2. CDR3 length: 15 amino acids. CDR1 and CDR2 (germline): SGHTA, FQGTGA. Trimming took 4 bases from V and 10 from J; bases not matched to a gene: 9. CDR3 protein: CASSSGTSGQWEQFF. CDR3 DNA sequence: TGTGCCAGCAGCTCAGGGACTAGCGGACAATGGGAGCAGTTCTTC. Full variable domain (outside the CDR3, taken from reference TRBV7-3 and TRBJ2-1): GAGVSQTPSNKVTEKGKYVELRCDPISGHTALYWYRQSLGQGPEFLIYFQGTGAADDSGLPNDRFFAVRPEGSVSTLKIQRTERGDSAVYLCASSSGTSGQWEQFFGPGTRLTVL.

As for this clone: Other DNA sequences in the same sample also yield this CDR3. The CDR3 nucleotides read TGTGCCAGCAGTTTCGGCGGGAGCACAGATACGCAGTATTTT. Protein product: CASSFGGSTDTQYF. The chain joins TRBV28 to TRBJ2-3, with D possibly being TRBD2 (5 bases). Germline-derived CDR1 and CDR2 are MDHEN and SYDVKM. V was cut by 3 bases and J by 0 bases, with 7 bases left in between. This CDR3 is built from 14 residues.

This rearrangement joins TRBV10-3 to TRBJ2-3; D remains unclear. CDR1 ENHRY and CDR2 SYGVKD come from the germline V gene. CDR3 size: 15 residues. The V end was cut by 2 bases, the J end by 1 base, with 10 bases between. DNA for the CDR3: TGTGCCATCAGTGAGCTTGGGGAACGCACAGATACGCAGTATTTT. Translating gives CAISELGERTDTQYF.

This rearrangement joins TRBV15 to TRBJ1-5, with D maybe TRBD1 (6 bases). V was cut by 3 bases and J by 5 bases, with 8 bases left in between. CDR1 is LNHNV, CDR2 YYDKDF, per germline (reference sequence). This CDR3 is built from 13 residues. For the CDR3, the DNA is TGTGCCACCAGCAGCCAGGGGTATCAGCCCCAGCATTTT. It yields the protein CATSSQGYQPQHF.